This T cell receptor (beta chain) comes out of a study of T cells in Graves' hyperthyroidism and ophthalmopathy. This clonotype was observed at least ten times. What it binds is not known. Study-level points and caveats: Most thyroid clonotypes that were expanded above 0.001 also turned up in blood.

Germline CDR1 MNHNS, CDR2 SASEGT. The CDR3 has 14 residues. Trimming removed 1 base at V and 5 bases at J, with 11 bases between. Authors of the study amplified TCR beta CDR3 regions from RNA transcripts. Initially, a first-round RT-PCR of the TCR CDR3 employed the HTBI primer set. TCRdb re-called the multiplex PCR reads with MiXCR, one entry per CDR3 protein. This table holds about 350,000 distinct CDR3 sequences, around 18% found once. The V gene is TRBV6-1, the J gene TRBJ1-1, with TRBD1 as a possible D gene (5 bases). Sequencing was carried out using blood. The TCR was taken from a woman between 40 and 50 years old with Graves' ophthalmopathy. CDR3 residues: CASSEVQGGTEAFF. The CDR3, as DNA: TGTGCCAGCAGTGAAGTCCAGGGCGGAACTGAAGCTTTCTTT.